Given below is one T cell receptor beta chain in context. As yet, its antigen is unknown. Data came from immunoSEQ multiplex PCR; TCRdb stores just in-frame clones and leaves some out. This sample has fewer than 200,000 clones; roughly 88% occur once, and the top ten carry approximately 10%. The data derive from a study of T cell responses to AZD1222 COVID-19 vaccine. Study-wide results and limits: In the spike-specific TCR repertoire, nearly half reportedly target unmutated variant regions. Most donors were white British and more were female, and clonal diversity was possibly underestimated.

Germline values: CDR1 SGHTA, CDR2 FQGNSA. The CDR3 has 13 amino acids. The germline V and J ends were trimmed by 1 base and 7 bases, with 10 bases remaining between them. The genes are TRBV7-2 and TRBJ1-1; D uncertain. The material sequenced was peripheral blood, taken 28 days after the second AZD1222 dose. The TCR comes from an adult who received the AZD1222 COVID-19 vaccine. The CDR3 spells CASSLGTRLEAFF. The CDR3 DNA follows: TGTGCCAGCAGCTTAGGTACCCGGCTTGAAGCTTTCTTT. Variable domain in full (rest from reference TRBV7-2 and TRBJ1-1): GAGVSQSPSNKVTEKGKDVELRCDPISGHTALYWYRQSLGQGLEFLIYFQGNSAPDKSGLPSDRFSAERTGGSVSTLTIQRTQQEDSAVYLCASSLGTRLEAFFGQGTRLTVV.